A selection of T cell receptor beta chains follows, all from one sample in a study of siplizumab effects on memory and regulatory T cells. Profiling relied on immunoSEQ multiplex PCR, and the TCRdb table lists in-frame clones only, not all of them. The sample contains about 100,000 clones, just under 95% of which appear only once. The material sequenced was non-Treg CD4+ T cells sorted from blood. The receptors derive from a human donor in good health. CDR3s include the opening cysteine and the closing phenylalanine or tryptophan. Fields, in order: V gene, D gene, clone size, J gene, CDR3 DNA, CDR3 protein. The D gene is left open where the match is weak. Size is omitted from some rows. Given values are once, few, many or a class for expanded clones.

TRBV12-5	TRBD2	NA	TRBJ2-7	TGTGCTAGTGCTATGACTAGCGGGACTAAAGTTGACGAGCAGTACTTC	CASAMTSGTKVDEQYF
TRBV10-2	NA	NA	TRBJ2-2	TGCGCCAGCAGAGAGTGGGCAGCGAACACCGGGGAGCTGTTTTTT	CASREWAANTGELFF
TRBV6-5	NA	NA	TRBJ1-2	TGTGCCAGCAGTTACCCAGATCGACGTGGCTACACCTTC	CASSYPDRRGYTF
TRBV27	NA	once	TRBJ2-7	TGTGCCAGCAGTCGGGGGAGGACTATAGCCTCCTACGAGCAGTACTTC	CASSRGRTIASYEQYF
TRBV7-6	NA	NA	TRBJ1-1	TGTGCCAGCACCCCGGGAATGAACACTGAAGCTTTCTTT	CASTPGMNTEAFF
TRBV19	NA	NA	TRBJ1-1	TGTGCCAGCAAAGTAGACCGTAACCCGGGTGGGGCTTTCTTT	CASKVDRNPGGAFF
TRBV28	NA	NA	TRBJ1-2	TGTGCCAGCAGTCCAAGTACGGGGGTGTACTATGGCTACACCTTC	CASSPSTGVYYGYTF
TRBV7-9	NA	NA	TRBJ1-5	TGTGCCAGCAGCTTAGCGCGTTATCAGCCCCAGCATTTT	CASSLARYQPQHF
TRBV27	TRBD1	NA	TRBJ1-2	TGTGCCAGCAGTTTAAGGTTTACAGGGGGGAACTATGGCTACACCTTC	CASSLRFTGGNYGYTF
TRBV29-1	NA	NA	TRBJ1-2	TGCAGCGTTGAGTCCCCCCACTATGGCTACACCTTC	CSVESPHYGYTF
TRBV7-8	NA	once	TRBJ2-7	TGTGCCAGCAGCTGGACGCGGAGTGCCTACGAGCAGTACTTC	CASSWTRSAYEQYF
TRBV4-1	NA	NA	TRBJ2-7	TGCGCCAGCAGCCAAGAGAGGCAGGGTAGCGAGCAGTACTTC	CASSQERQGSEQYF
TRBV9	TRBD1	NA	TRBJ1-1	TGTGCCAGCAGCGCAACACCGGGACAGGGGAACACTGAAGCTTTCTTT	CASSATPGQGNTEAFF
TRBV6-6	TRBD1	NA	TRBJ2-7	TGTGCCAGCAGGTCCCCGGGACAGGGAGGTAGATACGAGCAGTACTTC	CASRSPGQGGRYEQYF
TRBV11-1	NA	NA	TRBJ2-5	TGTGCCAGCAGCCCCCGGACGGAAGAAGAGACCCAGTACTTC	CASSPRTEEETQYF
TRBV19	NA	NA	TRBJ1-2	TGTGCCAGTAGTATAGGGTATGGCTACACCTTC	CASSIGYGYTF
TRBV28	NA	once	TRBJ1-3	TGTGCCAGCAGTCTTCGGGCACCGTCAAACACCATATATTTT	CASSLRAPSNTIYF
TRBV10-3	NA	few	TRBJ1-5	TGTGCCATCAGACAGAATGACAGGAACAATCAGCCCCAGCATTTT	CAIRQNDRNNQPQHF
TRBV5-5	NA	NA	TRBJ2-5	TGTGCCAGCAGCTTGTCTCCCGGGGCGGAGACCCAGTACTTC	CASSLSPGAETQYF
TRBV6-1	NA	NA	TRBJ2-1	TGTGCCAGCAGGCTCAGACAGTACAATGAGCAGTTCTTC	CASRLRQYNEQFF
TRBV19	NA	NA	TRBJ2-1	TGTGCCAGTAGAACCACGTCCAGCTCCTACAATGAGCAGTTCTTC	CASRTTSSSYNEQFF
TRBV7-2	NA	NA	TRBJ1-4	TGTGCCAGCAGCTTAGGCTCGGGGGCCACTAATGAAAAACTGTTTTTT	CASSLGSGATNEKLFF
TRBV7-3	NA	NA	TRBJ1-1	TGTGCCAGCAGCTTACAGGGGTACACTGAAGCTTTCTTT	CASSLQGYTEAFF
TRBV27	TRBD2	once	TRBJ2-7	TGTGCCAGCAGTTTGCTAGCGGGAACCTACGAGCAGTACTTC	CASSLLAGTYEQYF
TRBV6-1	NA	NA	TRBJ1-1	TGTGCCAGCAGTGAAGCTATCTTGAACACTGAAGCTTTCTTT	CASSEAILNTEAFF
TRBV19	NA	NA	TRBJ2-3	TGTGCCAGTAGTGAAACCGGGGCAGATACGCAGTATTTT	CASSETGADTQYF
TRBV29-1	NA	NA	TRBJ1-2	TGCAGCGTTGGAGACCCAGGGGCTCGAAGCTATGGCTACACCTTC	CSVGDPGARSYGYTF
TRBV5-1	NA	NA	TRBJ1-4	TGCGCCAGCAGCCCCCTCTCAACTAATGAAAAACTGTTTTTT	CASSPLSTNEKLFF
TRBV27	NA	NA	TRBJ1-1	TGTGCCAGCAAAATAGGGATGAACACTGAAGCTTTCTTT	CASKIGMNTEAFF
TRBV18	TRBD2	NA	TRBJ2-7	TGTGCCAGCTCACTGACTAGCGGGAGCTCCTACGAGCAGTACTTC	CASSLTSGSSYEQYF
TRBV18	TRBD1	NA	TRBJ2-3	TGTGCCAGCTCGCGACAGGGTAGTAGCACAGATACGCAGTATTTT	CASSRQGSSTDTQYF
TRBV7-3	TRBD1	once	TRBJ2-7	TGTGCCAGCAGCTTAACGCCGGGACAGAACTACGAGCAGTACTTC	CASSLTPGQNYEQYF
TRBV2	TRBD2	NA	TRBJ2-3	TGTGCCAGCAGCCTAGCGGAGACCCCAGATACGCAGTATTTT	CASSLAETPDTQYF
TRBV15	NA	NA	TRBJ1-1	TGTGCCACCAGCGGTACACCTGTGAACACTGAAGCTTTCTTT	CATSGTPVNTEAFF
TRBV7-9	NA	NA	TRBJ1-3	TGTGCCAGCAGCTGGCCCTCGGCAGCTGGAAACACCATATATTTT	CASSWPSAAGNTIYF
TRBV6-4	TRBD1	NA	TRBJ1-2	TGTGCCAGCAGTGAACACAGGGGGAACTATGGCTACACCTTC	CASSEHRGNYGYTF
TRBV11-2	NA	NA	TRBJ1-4	TGTGCCAGCAGCCCCCCTACCCCTACAGGGTTCGAAGAAAAACTGTTTTTT	CASSPPTPTGFEEKLFF
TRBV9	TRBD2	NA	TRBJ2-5	TGTGCCAGCAGCGTAGGACTAGCGGGAGTCGTGCAGGAGACCCAGTACTTC	CASSVGLAGVVQETQYF
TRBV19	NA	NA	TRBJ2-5	TGTGCCAGTAGTAAGCGGACAGAAGAGACCCAGTACTTC	CASSKRTEETQYF
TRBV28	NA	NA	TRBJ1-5	TGTGCCAGCAGTCCAGGACCTGCGCGGCCCCAGCATTTT	CASSPGPARPQHF
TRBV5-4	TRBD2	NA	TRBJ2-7	TGTGCCAGCAGCTCCTCAAGCGGGAGCTCCTACGAGCAGTACTTC	CASSSSSGSSYEQYF
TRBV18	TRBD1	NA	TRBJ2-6	TGTGCCAGCTCACCACCGGGACAGGGTTTATCTGGGGCCAACGTCCTGACTTTC	CASSPPGQGLSGANVLTF
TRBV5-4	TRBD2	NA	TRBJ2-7	TGTGCCAGCAGTTTTACCCTAGCGGGAGGGTACGAGCAGTACTTC	CASSFTLAGGYEQYF